Below, 9 T cell receptor beta chains from the same sample are listed, as sequenced in a study of T cells after yellow fever vaccination (dated by TCRdb to the late 2010s). The library relied on 5' RACE. Sequencing was carried out with an Illumina NovaSeq 6000. TCRdb reanalyzed the raw reads on its own, using fastp at Q25 for trimming and MiXCR for clone calling, and kept in-frame beta chains. CDR3 protein sequences are deduplicated, and each keeps its most common genes and DNA. Recorded for this sample are 250,000 to 350,000 distinct CDR3 sequences; around 4.4% of them occurred a single time. The top ten clones comprise around 19% of the sample. What this sample's treatment or condition label stands for: live attenuated yellow fever vaccine strain. The source was PBMCs, collected 15 days after the yellow fever booster vaccination. Receptors originate from a man younger than 30 who received the YFV17D yellow fever vaccine.

This clonotype was recorded at least ten times. This rearrangement joins TRBV5-5 to TRBJ2-1; weak D call: TRBD2 (6 bases). Germline assignment: CDR1 SGHKS and CDR2 YYEKEE (reference sequence). CDR3 length equals 13 residues. Between the trimmed V and J ends, which lost 2 bases and 8 bases, there was a span of 11 bases. The CDR3 spells CASSLGGSDEQFF. The CDR3 DNA follows: TGTGCCAGCAGCTTAGGAGGGTCGGATGAGCAGTTCTTC.

This clonotype appeared many times. The chain uses TRBV7-9 and TRBJ1-6; TRBD1 aligns across 10 bases. Looked up from germline, CDR1 is SEHNR and CDR2 is FQNEAQ (reference sequence). The CDR3 runs to 15 residues. J lost 10 bases, V lost 5 bases, and 8 bases had no gene match. CDR3 residues: CASSPRTGGRSPLHF. The DNA of the CDR3 is TGTGCCAGCAGCCCGCGGACAGGGGGGAGATCACCCCTCCACTTT.

This clonotype was seen many times. J is TRBJ2-7 and V is TRBV7-9, with no clear D. Germline loops: CDR1 SEHNR, CDR2 FQNEAQ (reference sequence). There are 12 residues in the CDR3. Trimming cost V 6 bases and J 0 bases, with 6 bases left between them. The DNA for the CDR3 is TGTGCCAGCAGGCGAGGCTCCTACGAGCAGTACTTC. Its protein product is CASRRGSYEQYF.

This clonotype showed up many times. The chain joins TRBV27 to TRBJ1-4, with 8 bases matching TRBD1. The CDR3 consists of 18 residues. The germline gives CDR1 MNHEY, CDR2 SMNVEV (reference sequence). Trimming removed 5 bases from V and 0 bases from J; junction bases left unmatched: 11. The CDR3 DNA reads as TGTGCCAGCAGTCCTAGCTTGGGACAGGTCCCAACTAATGAAAAACTGTTTTTT. Protein: CASSPSLGQVPTNEKLFF.

This clonotype appeared a few times. The gene calls are TRBV7-9 and TRBJ2-1; 7 nucleotides match TRBD2. Germline V lookup: CDR1 SEHNR, CDR2 FQNEAQ (reference sequence). The ends lost 0 bases at V and 5 bases at J; junction bases unmatched: 4. The length of the CDR3 is 15 residues. The CDR3 coding sequence is TGTGCCAGCAGCTTAGCGCTTCGGGAGGACAATGAGCAGTTCTTC. This sequence encodes CASSLALREDNEQFF.

This clonotype was counted many times. The CDR3 reads CASSEASSPLHF. CDR3 DNA: TGTGCCAGCAGTGAAGCGAGTTCACCCCTCCACTTT. The V and J genes are TRBV25-1 and TRBJ1-6; D gene ambiguous. V lost 2 bases to trimming and J lost 9 bases, with 5 bases between them. Germline CDR1 is MGHDK and CDR2 is SYGVNS. The CDR3 extends over 12 amino acids. Combining the CDR3 with reference TRBV25-1 and TRBJ1-6 gives the whole variable domain EADIYQTPRYLVIGTGKKITLECSQTMGHDKMYWYQQDPGMELHLIHYSYGVNSTEKGDLSSESTVSRIRTEHFPLTLESARPSHTSQYLCASSEASSPLHFGNGTRLTVT.

V and J are TRBV28 and TRBJ1-1; TRBD1 is a possible D gene (5 bases). Germline-derived CDR1 and CDR2 are MDHEN and SYDVKM. The CDR3 has 15 amino acids. V was pared by 4 bases and J by 3 bases, with 15 bases between. CDR3 nucleotide sequence: TGTGCCAGCAGTTCCCCTCGGCCCAGGGACACTGAAGCTTTCTTT. This sequence encodes CASSSPRPRDTEAFF.

The genes are TRBV4-2 and TRBJ2-5, with 12 bases fitting TRBD2. Germline CDR1 LGHNA, CDR2 YNFKEQ. The CDR3 has 15 residues. The V and J ends lost 5 bases and 7 bases, in that order; junction bases with no gene match: 8. The CDR3 nucleotides read TGTGCCAGCAGCGACACTAGCGGGGGGTCCCGGACCCAGTACTTC. This translates into CASSDTSGGSRTQYF.

In this sample, this clonotype turned up many times. The rearrangement joins TRBV7-6 to TRBJ2-2; TRBD2 matches 8 bases. V lost 0 bases, J lost 0 bases, and 3 bases stayed unmatched. Germline V CDR1 and CDR2: SGHVS, FNYEAQ. The CDR3 is made up of 17 amino acids. The CDR3 sequence is CASSLAGGAANTGELFF. DNA of the CDR3: TGTGCCAGCAGCTTAGCCGGGGGGGCCGCGAACACCGGGGAGCTGTTTTTT.